These T cell receptor beta chains were read from a single sample in a study of PD-1 blockade in classical Hodgkin lymphoma. The data were produced by immunoSEQ multiplex PCR, yet TCRdb's version contains in-frame clones alone and is incomplete. The data show 70,000 or so clones, more than 85% seen once. Sample: peripheral blood mononuclear cells (PBMCs). The receptor source for this set is a human donor with classical Hodgkin lymphoma. Each CDR3 is given with its conserved first and last residue. The D gene is left open where the match is weak. Some rows have no size entry. The others give once, few or many, or a class for an expanded clone.

V gene,J gene,clone size,D gene,CDR3 protein,CDR3 DNA
TRBV27,TRBJ2-7,few,TRBD2,CASSATGTSRYEQYF,TGTGCCAGCAGCGCTACCGGGACTAGTCGGTACGAGCAGTACTTC
TRBV5-5,TRBJ1-1,.,TRBD1,CASSPGQGGEAFF,TGTGCCAGCAGCCCGGGACAGGGGGGTGAAGCTTTCTTT
TRBV7-2,TRBJ2-1,.,.,CASSSDFSPTNEQFF,TGTGCCAGCAGCTCGGACTTCTCACCTACTAATGAGCAGTTCTTC
TRBV7-8,TRBJ1-1,.,.,CASSRRQGYTEAFF,TGTGCCAGCAGTCGAAGGCAGGGGTATACTGAAGCTTTCTTT
TRBV19,TRBJ1-3,once,.,CASSIGAGSGNTIYF,TGTGCCAGTAGTATAGGGGCCGGCTCTGGAAACACCATATATTTT
TRBV28,TRBJ2-7,.,.,CASSFTFYEQYF,TGTGCCAGCAGTTTTACGTTCTACGAGCAGTACTTC
TRBV7-8,TRBJ1-2,.,TRBD1,CASSRDRVYGYTF,TGTGCCAGCAGCCGCGACAGGGTCTATGGCTACACCTTC
TRBV9,TRBJ1-6,.,.,CASSVDTKSPLHF,TGTGCCAGCAGCGTAGACACAAAATCACCCCTCCACTTT
TRBV6-5,TRBJ1-1,.,TRBD1,CASSYSDRLDTEAFF,TGTGCCAGCAGTTACTCGGACAGGTTGGACACTGAAGCTTTCTTT
TRBV2,TRBJ2-5,.,TRBD2,CASRRLAGDQETQYF,TGTGCCAGCAGGCGACTAGCGGGGGACCAAGAGACCCAGTACTTC
TRBV19,TRBJ1-2,.,.,CASSIGRRSTNYGYTF,TGTGCCAGTAGTATAGGCCGGCGCAGCACTAACTATGGCTACACCTTC
TRBV7-3,TRBJ1-1,.,.,CASSLTAGFEAFF,TGTGCCAGCAGCTTAACGGCGGGATTTGAAGCTTTCTTT
TRBV11-3,TRBJ1-1,.,.,CASSLYGNTEAFF,TGTGCCAGCAGCTTATATGGGAACACTGAAGCTTTCTTT
TRBV10-3,TRBJ2-1,.,TRBD2,CAISGSGGGNEQFF,TGTGCCATCAGTGGTAGCGGGGGCGGGAATGAGCAGTTCTTC
TRBV21-1,TRBJ2-7,.,.,CAREGRGLPYEQYF,TGTGCCAGAGAAGGCAGGGGGCTCCCCTACGAGCAGTACTTC
TRBV6-5,TRBJ2-5,.,TRBD2,CASSPGLAVQETQYF,TGTGCCAGCAGTCCGGGACTAGCGGTCCAAGAGACCCAGTACTTC
TRBV29-1,TRBJ2-3,once,.,CSVDRGAGDTQYF,TGCAGCGTTGATCGAGGGGCTGGAGATACGCAGTATTTT
TRBV5-5,TRBJ1-2,.,.,CASISGQGVGYTF,TGTGCCAGCATCTCGGGGCAGGGTGTTGGCTACACCTTC
TRBV27,TRBJ1-2,.,.,CASSFGGGLPTGGYTF,TGTGCCAGCAGTTTCGGGGGGGGTCTACCCACTGGAGGCTACACCTTC
TRBV5-5,TRBJ2-7,.,.,CASSLGQGGQYF,TGTGCCAGCAGCTTGGGACAGGGAGGGCAGTACTTC
TRBV7-2,TRBJ2-7,.,TRBD2,CASSKSGRAGHEQYF,TGTGCCAGCAGTAAAAGCGGGAGGGCCGGGCACGAGCAGTACTTC
TRBV19,TRBJ1-2,.,.,CASTPDRLSGYTF,TGTGCCAGTACCCCGGACAGACTGAGCGGCTACACCTTC
TRBV21-1,TRBJ2-7,.,.,CASSKIWTTNEARGQYF,TGTGCCAGCAGCAAGATTTGGACAACGAACGAGGCTCGAGGGCAGTACTTC
TRBV5-8,TRBJ2-3,.,TRBD2,CASSFQRLAGNTDTQYF,TGTGCCAGCAGCTTTCAGCGACTAGCGGGTAACACAGATACGCAGTATTTT
TRBV5-1,TRBJ1-1,.,.,CASSLRGGTEAFF,TGCGCCAGCAGCTTAAGGGGGGGCACTGAAGCTTTCTTT
TRBV28,TRBJ2-3,.,.,CASKRWLSSTDTQYF,TGTGCCAGCAAAAGATGGTTATCTAGCACAGATACGCAGTATTTT
TRBV6-6,TRBJ2-7,.,TRBD1,CASRHGTAYEQYF,TGTGCCAGCAGGCATGGGACAGCTTACGAGCAGTACTTC
TRBV7-9,TRBJ2-4,once,TRBD2,CASSLRGESLQYF,TGTGCCAGCAGCTTGCGGGGGGAAAGCCTTCAGTACTTC
TRBV28,TRBJ1-1,.,TRBD1,CASSFVDRGRTEAFF,TGTGCCAGCAGTTTTGTGGACAGGGGGCGCACTGAAGCTTTCTTT